This T cell receptor beta chain came from a study of CXCR3-negative and CXCR3-positive naive CD8 T cells. Germline CDR1 reads SGDLS; CDR2 reads YYNGEE. The CDR3 runs to 13 residues. Study observations and caveats: Memory CD8+ cells showed much lower diversity, while both naive subsets displayed comparably high diversity.

Of note for this clonotype: Antigen unknown.

Via 5' RACE with UMI labels, TRB cDNA libraries were prepared. TCRdb derives one entry per CDR3 protein from the 5' RACE reads, leaving out DNA. The sample data list 70,000 to 95,000 distinct CDR3 sequences. This sequence joins TRBV9 and TRBJ2-7. This clonotype originated in a human donor in good health. Some clones in this sample may be carry-over from other donors' samples. Sequencing was carried out using naive CXCR3- CD8+ T cells from blood. Subset noted: CD45RO-CCR7+CD27+CD95- naive CD8+ T cells lacking CXCR3 (TNR3-). This chain's CDR3 is CASSVEGSYEQYF.